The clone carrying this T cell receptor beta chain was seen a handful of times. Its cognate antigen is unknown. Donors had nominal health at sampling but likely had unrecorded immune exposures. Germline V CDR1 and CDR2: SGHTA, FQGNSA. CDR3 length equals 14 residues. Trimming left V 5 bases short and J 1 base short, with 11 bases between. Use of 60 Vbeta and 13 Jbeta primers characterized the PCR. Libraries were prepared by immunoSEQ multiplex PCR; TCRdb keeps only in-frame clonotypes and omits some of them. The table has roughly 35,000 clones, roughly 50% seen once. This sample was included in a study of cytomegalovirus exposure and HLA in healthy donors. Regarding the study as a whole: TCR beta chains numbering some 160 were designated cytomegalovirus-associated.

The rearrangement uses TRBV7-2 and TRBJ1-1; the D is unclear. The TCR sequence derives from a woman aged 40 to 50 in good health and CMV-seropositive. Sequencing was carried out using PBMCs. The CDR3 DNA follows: TGTGCCAGCAGCGCGGGCCGCCGGAACACTGAAGCTTTCTTT. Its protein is CASSAGRRNTEAFF. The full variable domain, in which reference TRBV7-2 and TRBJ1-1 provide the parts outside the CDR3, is GAGVSQSPSNKVTEKGKDVELRCDPISGHTALYWYRQSLGQGLEFLIYFQGNSAPDKSGLPSDRFSAERTGGSVSTLTIQRTQQEDSAVYLCASSAGRRNTEAFFGQGTRLTVV.